The subject of this entry is one T cell receptor (beta chain). Its antigen is currently unknown. The sample belongs to a study of cytomegalovirus exposure and HLA in healthy donors. The PCR employed 60 Vbeta primers together with 13 Jbeta primers. Clones were sequenced by immunoSEQ multiplex PCR, and TCRdb holds only the in-frame ones, with some missing. The sample records 130,000 to 150,000 clones, around 79% being singletons. Study results and limitations: An analysis that came later showed most CMV-associated TCR beta chains appearing HLA-restricted.

The CDR3 sequence is 17 residues long. J gave up 3 bases and V 4 bases, and 8 bases lay outside the gene matches. Germline V CDR1 and CDR2: LNHDA, SQIVND (reference sequence). What was sequenced was PBMCs. The rearrangement uses TRBV19 and TRBJ2-2; 10 nucleotides line up with TRBD1. This receptor was obtained from a woman between 40 and 50 years old in good health and CMV-seropositive. CDR3 nucleotides: TGTGCCAGTAGTACCTCCGGACAGGGGGGAGACACCGGGGAGCTGTTTTTT. Translation gives CASSTSGQGGDTGELFF.